These T cell receptor beta chains were read from a single sample in a study of blood T cells in healthy people across ages. TCRdb used MiXCR to reprocess the 5' RACE reads, holding one entry per CDR3 protein. The top ten clones hold 2.1% of a sample with 2 million or so distinct CDR3 sequences, about 50% of them seen once. Source material: blood. These receptors were obtained from a middle-aged woman in good health. Both conserved end residues are part of each CDR3. Only some rows state a clone size, as once, few, many or a class for expanded clones.

NA	TRBV20-1	TRBJ2-7	CSARPGPGTVLYEQYF
NA	TRBV5-1	NA	CASSLQANNEQYF
few	TRBV12-3/TRBV12-4	TRBJ2-7	CASTQTSGGTYEQYF
NA	TRBV4-3	TRBJ1-5	CASSHSYAAGTGINQPQHF
NA	TRBV11-2	TRBJ1-1	CAGSLTTEAFF
few	TRBV6-5	TRBJ2-4	CASSPGQGRAKNIQYF
few	TRBV20-1	TRBJ2-3	CSAYAGTGTSTDTQYF
NA	TRBV21-1	TRBJ2-3	CASSKEQGTDTQYF
NA	TRBV6-1	TRBJ2-4	CASSHPKNIQYF
NA	TRBV4-1	TRBJ1-2	CASRSAGTGYYGYTF
few	TRBV10-3	TRBJ1-4	CAISERVGEKLFF